Included here is one TCR beta chain sequence, with context. No antigen is known for it. No base quality values were provided; no much bigger clone lies one nucleotide off. In the prospective study, participants were roughly 18 to 100 years old, resided in approximately 22 geographic areas of the United States, and were enrolled through a virtual design. To assign participants to cohorts, the prospective study relied on clinical history that participants themselves reported in a screening survey and a study questionnaire. Each participant in the prospective study had whole blood, serum and a nasopharyngeal or oropharyngeal swab collected by mobile phlebotomists. Additional blood draws and questionnaires over an approximately two-month period could optionally be provided by prospective study participants. Before DNA extraction, blood samples from the prospective study were shipped at room temperature or frozen.

The entry originates in a study of blood T cell repertoires in COVID-19 (dated by TCRdb to 2018 to 2020). Regarding the research as a whole: Samples from collaborators originated in the United States, Italy and Spain and spanned both the acute and convalescent phases of COVID-19. The material from the prospective study consisted of cDNA or gDNA derived from T cells, B-cell-depleted T cells, or PBMCs. Subjects who had been exposed to COVID-19, were actively infected with it, or had recovered from it provided the deeply sampled blood TCRbeta repertoires that made up the dataset. The repertoires were released in a freely available public database meant as a resource for research on the immune response to SARS-CoV-2. The samples were drawn from the first 160 participants of the ongoing ImmuneRACE study and from 1,200 or so subjects provided by 6 global collaborators. A de-identified subject ID, COVID-19 status, age in years and sex were almost always included in the sample metadata. Where available, HLA class I and class II types were obtained from metadata supplied by the sample provider rather than from assay-based typing.

From the cysteine through the phenylalanine, the CDR3 covers 14 amino acids. The entry retains the CDR3 DNA only, 42 bases that are in frame from base 1. Clipping removes 3 bases from V and 6 bases from J, with 3 as the unmatched junction base count. Taken from the germline V gene, the CDR1 and CDR2 loops are SGHRS and YFSETQ. TCRbeta CDR3 regions were amplified from genomic DNA using the immunoSEQ Assay, a bias-controlled multiplex PCR. The original pipeline was this. Nucleated cell counts per sample were estimated from amplification of reference gene primers within the assay. To quantify the absolute abundance of each unique TCRbeta CDR3 rearrangement, sequence reads were collapsed and filtered. For each sample, productive Simpson clonality was calculated as the square root of Simpson's diversity index over productive rearrangements. The clones in this table, taken by TCRdb from immuneACCESS, are in-frame only. Not every clone is retained; where verified, under half of the shortfall comes from an unresolved V gene, and the cause of the rest is unknown. That table supplies the V and J calls and clone size; D and trimming were determined from the DNA. This sample gives about 210,000 clones in total; about 84% of them show up just once. The ten biggest clones cover approximately 4.6% of the sample.

What the study reported, not specific to this receptor: Clinical and demographic metadata were provided uncurated, with the amount varying by source and participant.

The sample comprised PBMCs or T cells enriched from blood (not recorded which). This chain joins TRBV5-1 to TRBJ1-4, with 9 bases matching TRBD1. The receptor was isolated from a young man with acute COVID-19. The nucleotides read TGCGCCAGCAGCTCGGGACAGGGCCATGAAAAACTGTTTTTT. Its translation reads: CASSSGQGHEKLFF.